This T cell receptor beta chain was documented in a study of cytomegalovirus exposure and HLA in healthy donors (dated by TCRdb to the late 2010s). In the study overall: According to a later analysis, one platform produced both the 100 to 150 validation repertoires and the approximately 660 repertoires of the first cohort. The study aimed to test whether cataloging public T cell receptors could reveal signatures of past pathogen exposure. A separate validation cohort of over a hundred different subjects was used in addition to the 666-subject first cohort. To predict cytomegalovirus infection status, the study brought together high-throughput TCR immunosequencing, statistical association of individual TCRs with disease status, and machine learning. General study outcomes and caveats: The study listed 150 to 200 TCR beta chains as associated with cytomegalovirus. In a later analysis, TCRs clustered in the first cohort were found to also tend to co-occur in the roughly 120 validation repertoires, with around 94% of cluster scores above 0. Most TCR sequences were seen in very few donors, while some public TCRs were found in many individuals. It was suggested by the authors that the approach could potentially be generalized to other disease states and immunological phenotypes. In both the original and validation cohorts, the classifier was reported to diagnose cytomegalovirus status with high specificity and sensitivity. In vitro tests confirmed that three of the cytomegalovirus-associated TCR beta chains recognize cytomegalovirus antigens. The validation cohort had no HLA typing available for a later analysis, so co-occurrence within that cohort was assessed over all 130 or so repertoires.

The library was generated by the immunoSEQ multiplex PCR assay. Per the source publication's procedure: A statistical classification framework was developed to diagnose cytomegalovirus status using the catalog of TCR beta chain sequences. Imported from immuneACCESS, the table was reduced by TCRdb to in-frame sequences with V and J called. These copies leave out some clones; in studies compared against another copy, an unresolved V gene accounts for under half, and the cause of the remainder is not known. V, J and clone size are those of that table, while D and trimming were read from the DNA. This sample comprises roughly 130,000 clones, 70% to 90% of them detected only once. The ten largest clones take up approximately 1.4% of the sample. Note on this clone: The clone's antigen remains unknown. No much larger clone exists at a distance of one base, and base qualities are not known.

The donors belonged to the validation cohort of about 130 subjects, which was separate from the approximately 700-subject first cohort. Reading the germline V gene (reference sequence) gives CDR1 SEHNR and CDR2 FQNEAQ. Trimming takes 5 bases from V and 2 bases from J, and the germline ends sit 9 bases apart. The CDR3 holds 13 amino acids from the cysteine to the phenylalanine. The retained sequence is limited to the CDR3, 39 bases, with the frame set at the first base. This TCR was sampled from a woman in her thirties in good health and CMV-seronegative. The sample taken for sequencing was PBMCs. Rearrangement joined TRBV7-9 to TRBJ2-5; a tentative D call is TRBD2 (5 bases match). The CDR3 here reads CASSHSGQETQYF. In nucleotide form, the sequence is TGTGCCAGCAGCCATTCGGGACAAGAGACCCAGTACTTC. The reference TRBV7-9 and TRBJ2-5 proteins fill in what lies around the CDR3, so the full variable domain reads DTGVSQNPRHKITKRGQNVTFRCDPISEHNRLYWYRQTLGQGPEFLTYFQNEAQLEKSRLLSDRFSAERPKGSFSTLEIQRTEQGDSAMYLCASSHSGQETQYFGPGTRLLVL.